The 31 T cell receptor beta chains listed next were all sequenced from one sample in a study of CD8+ T cells in alopecia areata. Treatment here: oral pan-JAK inhibitor, 5-10 mg twice daily. In each case, RNA was isolated and then reverse transcribed into cDNA as the sequencing template. Repertoires were generated with immunoSEQ multiplex PCR, while TCRdb's copy carries only in-frame clones and drops some. The sample includes about 270,000 clones, 50% to 75% of them seen just once. This specimen was CD4+ T cells sorted from blood, taken around week 52, from a patient treated with tofacitinib. Every receptor here comes from a human donor with alopecia areata.

This rearrangement joins TRBV7-2 to TRBJ2-1; 12 bases are shared with TRBD1. This CDR3 has 15 amino acids. Germline loops: CDR1 SGHTA, CDR2 FQGNSA. J lost 8 bases, V lost 6 bases, and 8 bases had no gene match. The CDR3 coding sequence is TGTGCCAGCAGGCCCCCGGGACAGGGGGCCTATGAGCAGTTCTTC. Translating gives CASRPPGQGAYEQFF.

V gene TRBV29-1 combines with J gene TRBJ1-3; TRBD1 might be the D (6 bases). CDR3 size: 12 residues. Trimming took 8 bases from V and 4 from J, leaving 12 bases between them. Germline V gene lookup returns CDR1 SQVTM and CDR2 ANQGSEA. The CDR3, as DNA: TGCAGCTTCAGGGGTTTCGGAAACACCATATATTTT. Its protein is CSFRGFGNTIYF.

The chain joins TRBV29-1 to TRBJ2-7, with 8 positions matching TRBD1. This CDR3 is 14 amino acids long. Losses at the gene ends were 6 bases for V and 6 bases for J; bases not matched to a gene: 13. The V gene's germline CDR1 is SQVTM and CDR2 ANQGSEA. The CDR3 DNA follows: TGCAGCGTGTACTCGGGGACAGGAGTGAGCGAGCAGTACTTC. This translates into CSVYSGTGVSEQYF.

The gene calls are TRBV27 and TRBJ1-1; D gene unclear. CDR3 length equals 14 residues. CDR1 is MNHEY and CDR2 is SMNVEV in the germline V gene (reference sequence). V gave up 0 bases and J gave up 1 base, with 6 bases separating them. The CDR3 spells CASSLSGGNTEAFF. CDR3 coding DNA: TGTGCCAGCAGTTTATCGGGAGGGAACACTGAAGCTTTCTTT.

The chain links TRBV5-6 to TRBJ1-5; D not resolved. V was pared by 0 bases and J by 7 bases, with 11 bases between. The CDR3 is 14 amino acids. The germline V gene encodes CDR1 SGHDT and CDR2 YYEEEE. As DNA, the CDR3 is TGTGCCAGCAGCTTGGGAACAGTTGGACAGCCCCAGCATTTT. The encoded protein is CASSLGTVGQPQHF. The full variable domain, completed using reference TRBV5-6 and TRBJ1-5, is DAGVTQSPTHLIKTRGQQVTLRCSPKSGHDTVSWYQQALGQGPQFIFQYYEEEERQRGNFPDRFSGHQFPNYSSELNVNALLLGDSALYLCASSLGTVGQPQHFGDGTRLSIL.

This rearrangement joins TRBV7-3 to TRBJ2-2; TRBD1 agrees at 7 bases. Trimming cost V 5 bases and J 1 base; bases outside gene matches: 4. Germline CDR1 SGHTA, CDR2 FQGTGA. The CDR3 totals 15 residues. The DNA for the CDR3 is TGTGCCAGCAGCGCCGACAGGGTGAACACCGGGGAGCTGTTTTTT. It yields the protein CASSADRVNTGELFF.

The gene calls are TRBV11-1 and TRBJ2-5, with D perhaps TRBD1 (6 bases). Germline CDR1 and CDR2: SGHAT and FQDESV (reference sequence). Deletions cut 6 bases from V and 1 base from J, with 9 bases between. The CDR3 totals 13 residues. CDR3 sequence reads: CASSTGFQETQYF. The CDR3 DNA reads as TGTGCCAGCAGTACAGGGTTCCAAGAGACCCAGTACTTC.

V and J are TRBV25-1 and TRBJ1-6, with a possible D match to TRBD1 (5 bases). V was pared by 6 bases and J by 8 bases, with 14 bases between. The CDR3 runs to 14 residues. Per germline, CDR1 MGHDK and CDR2 SYGVNS. The CDR3 loop is CASSGALSDSPLHF. The CDR3 DNA is TGTGCCAGCAGCGGGGCGTTATCGGATTCACCCCTCCACTTT.

This chain connects TRBV28 to TRBJ1-2; 7 positions match TRBD1. J lost 7 bases, V lost 6 bases, and 11 bases had no gene match. The CDR3 totals 14 residues. Germline loops: CDR1 MDHEN, CDR2 SYDVKM. CDR3 nucleotides: TGTGCCAGCAGCGGCCCCGGGACAGACCCTGGCTACACCTTC. Protein: CASSGPGTDPGYTF.

The chain has TRBV30 and TRBJ1-1; D is perhaps TRBD1 (5 bases). The germline gives CDR1 GTSNPN, CDR2 SVGIG (reference sequence). This CDR3 is built from 13 residues. The germline V and J ends were trimmed by 4 bases and 1 base, with 10 bases remaining between them. Written as DNA, the CDR3 is TGTGCCTGGATGTGGGGACGGAACACTGAAGCTTTCTTT. It encodes CAWMWGRNTEAFF.

This clone was detected only a few times. The chain has TRBV29-1 and TRBJ1-5, with D possibly matching TRBD1 (6 bases). CDR1 SQVTM and CDR2 ANQGSEA come from the germline V gene. V was clipped by 5 bases and J by 2 bases, with 7 bases between them. This CDR3 comprises 12 residues. The chain's CDR3 is CSVTGRNQPQHF. Here the CDR3 DNA reads TGCAGCGTTACAGGGCGCAATCAGCCCCAGCATTTT.

The chain has TRBV6-5 and TRBJ2-7; either TRBD1 or TRBD2 may fit D (5 bases each). Trimming cost V 0 bases and J 7 bases, with 13 bases left between them. The CDR3 sequence is 14 residues long. Germline V gives CDR1 MNHEY, CDR2 SVGAGI. The CDR3 loop is CASSYSPEGHEQYF. The CDR3 nucleotides read TGTGCCAGCAGTTACTCCCCAGAGGGGCATGAGCAGTACTTC.

The V gene is TRBV30, the J gene TRBJ2-2; no reliable D call. Germline V gene lookup returns CDR1 GTSNPN and CDR2 SVGIG (reference sequence). V dropped 3 bases and J dropped 3 bases, with 5 bases sitting between them. The CDR3 contains 12 residues. The CDR3 reads CAWSSDTGELFF. The CDR3 nucleotides are TGTGCCTGGAGCAGCGACACCGGGGAGCTGTTTTTT.

There are a few counts of this clone. This rearrangement joins TRBV6-5 to TRBJ1-5; 10 positions match TRBD1. Trimming cost V 5 bases and J 6 bases; bases outside gene matches: 4. The length of the CDR3 is 14 residues. Per the germline V gene, CDR1 is MNHEY and CDR2 is SVGAGI. CDR3 bases: TGTGCCAGCAGTGCCGACAGGGGGCTTCAGCCCCAGCATTTT. Its protein product is CASSADRGLQPQHF.

This CDR3 is CASAEPGAGANVLTF. The CDR3 DNA reads TGTGCCAGCGCTGAGCCGGGGGCTGGGGCCAACGTCCTGACTTTC. The chain is built from TRBV6-5 and TRBJ2-6, with D possibly being TRBD2 (6 bases). The CDR3 runs to 15 residues. Trimming took off 8 bases at V and 2 bases at J, with 13 bases between the two ends. In germline, CDR1 is MNHEY, CDR2 SVGAGI.

V and J are TRBV5-1 and TRBJ1-3, with no clear D. Germline CDR1 reads SGHRS; CDR2 reads YFSETQ. This CDR3 has 15 residues. V was pared by 4 bases and J by 4 bases, with 15 bases between. Here the CDR3 DNA reads TGCGCCAGCAGCCCCGACGGTTGGTCCGGAAACACCATATATTTT. This gives the protein CASSPDGWSGNTIYF.

The chain has TRBV4-2 and TRBJ1-1; no clear D. CDR1 and CDR2 (germline): LGHNA, YNFKEQ. CDR3 size: 13 residues. Between the trimmed V and J ends, which lost 0 bases and 5 bases, there was a span of 7 bases. CDR3 in DNA: TGTGCCAGCAGCCAAGATGGGTGGACTGAAGCTTTCTTT. Amino acid sequence: CASSQDGWTEAFF.

This clone occurred a few times. The genes are TRBV5-1 and TRBJ1-1; tentative D call: TRBD1 (6 bases). The length of the CDR3 is 15 residues. Germline V gene lookup returns CDR1 SGHRS and CDR2 YFSETQ. Trimming shortened V by 4 bases and J by 5 bases, and 18 bases separated the two germline ends. The CDR3 DNA sequence: TGCGCCAGCAGCCCCACAGGGAGCGGTGTAACTGAAGCTTTCTTT. It codes for CASSPTGSGVTEAFF.

The table lists this clone with a few counts. V is TRBV10-3 and J is TRBJ1-2; possible D gene TRBD1, 5 bases. V lost 0 bases and J 4 bases, leaving 9 bases between the germline ends. The CDR3 extends over 14 amino acids. The germline CDR1 and CDR2 sequences are ENHRY and SYGVKD. CDR3 sequence reads: CAISESKGIYGYTF. CDR3 DNA: TGTGCCATCAGTGAGTCGAAGGGGATCTATGGCTACACCTTC.

The J gene is TRBJ1-6, the V gene TRBV30; TRBD1 aligns across 8 bases. V was clipped by 1 base and J by 9 bases; unmatched bases: 2. The CDR3 runs 13 residues. Germline V gene lookup returns CDR1 GTSNPN and CDR2 SVGIG (reference sequence). The CDR3 spells CAWSAGGGSPLHF. The CDR3 region has the DNA TGTGCCTGGAGTGCAGGGGGCGGTTCACCCCTCCACTTT.

The genes are TRBV9 and TRBJ2-7; a weak D match, TRBD2 (5 bases). The V and J ends lost 4 bases and 0 bases respectively, with 11 bases between them. The CDR3 is 14 residues long. The germline V gene has CDR1 SGDLS and CDR2 YYNGEE. CDR3 DNA: TGTGCCAGCAGCCTAGGACTGACCTCCTACGAGCAGTACTTC. It translates to CASSLGLTSYEQYF. Combining the CDR3 with reference TRBV9 and TRBJ2-7 gives the whole variable domain DSGVTQTPKHLITATGQRVTLRCSPRSGDLSVYWYQQSLDQGLQFLIQYYNGEERAKGNILERFSAQQFPDLHSELNLSSLELGDSALYFCASSLGLTSYEQYFGPGTRLTVT.

The V and J genes are TRBV2 and TRBJ1-4; D may be TRBD1 (5 bases). The V gene's germline CDR1 is SNHLY and CDR2 FYNNEI. CDR3 length: 13 residues. V was trimmed by 2 bases and J by 7 bases, leaving 8 bases between them. CDR3 nucleotide sequence: TGTGCCAGCAGTGAATATGGGGCTGAAAAACTGTTTTTT. This codes for CASSEYGAEKLFF.

This rearrangement joins TRBV5-1 to TRBJ1-1, with TRBD1 matching 9 bases. The CDR3 has 13 amino acids. CDR1 and CDR2 from the germline V gene are SGHRS and YFSETQ. With 4 bases clipped from V and 7 bases from J, the junction kept 5 bases outside the gene matches. The CDR3 DNA reads TGCGCCAGCAGCGGCGGGACAGGGAGTGAAGCTTTCTTT. Amino acids: CASSGGTGSEAFF.

This chain joins TRBV2 and TRBJ1-6; D is uncertain. V lost 7 bases to trimming and J lost 10 bases, with 11 bases between them. The length of the CDR3 is 12 residues. Germline values: CDR1 SNHLY, CDR2 FYNNEI. In DNA, the CDR3 is TGTGCCAGCACGGACTCGCAGTCACCCCTCCACTTT. Translating gives CASTDSQSPLHF. Looking up the rest from reference TRBV2 and TRBJ1-6 gives the full variable domain: EPEVTQTPSHQVTQMGQEVILRCVPISNHLYFYWYRQILGQKVEFLVSFYNNEISEKSEIFDDQFSVERPDGSNFTLKIRSTKLEDSAMYFCASTDSQSPLHFGNGTRLTVT.

This clone was counted once. The CDR3: CASSLKQGNTDTQYF. Here the CDR3 DNA reads TGCGCCAGCAGCTTGAAACAGGGAAACACAGATACGCAGTATTTT. The rearrangement joins TRBV5-1 to TRBJ2-3; D may be TRBD1 (6 bases). Trimming cost V 1 base and J 2 bases, with 11 bases left between them. The length of the CDR3 is 15 residues. Germline CDR1 and CDR2: SGHRS and YFSETQ.

The J gene is TRBJ2-5, the V gene TRBV4-2, with 7 bases that match TRBD1. V trimming: 1 base; J trimming: 3 bases; junction bases outside the gene matches: 2. The CDR3 runs 14 residues. Germline V gives CDR1 LGHNA, CDR2 YNFKEQ. CDR3 residues: CASSQGGTEETQYF. The DNA for the CDR3 is TGTGCCAGCAGCCAAGGAGGGACAGAAGAGACCCAGTACTTC.

V is TRBV7-2 and J is TRBJ2-5; TRBD2 aligns across 12 bases. V shed 5 bases and J 4 bases; nucleotides not matched to a gene: 8. The CDR3 is 16 amino acids. Germline lookup yields CDR1 SGHTA and CDR2 FQGNSA. The CDR3 sequence is CASSIPGLAGAETQYF. Here the CDR3 DNA reads TGTGCCAGCAGCATACCGGGACTAGCGGGTGCAGAGACCCAGTACTTC. Looking up the rest from reference TRBV7-2 and TRBJ2-5 gives the full variable domain: GAGVSQSPSNKVTEKGKDVELRCDPISGHTALYWYRQSLGQGLEFLIYFQGNSAPDKSGLPSDRFSAERTGGSVSTLTIQRTQQEDSAVYLCASSIPGLAGAETQYFGPGTRLLVL.

The chain joins TRBV29-1 to TRBJ1-4, with D perhaps TRBD1 (6 bases). Trimming stripped 7 bases from V and 5 bases from J, with 14 bases between. Germline loops: CDR1 SQVTM, CDR2 ANQGSEA. This CDR3 comprises 13 residues. The CDR3 is CSAGQLLNEKLFF. As DNA, the CDR3 is TGCAGCGCCGGACAGCTATTAAATGAAAAACTGTTTTTT. Supplemented by reference TRBV29-1 and TRBJ1-4, the full variable domain reads SAVISQKPSRDICQRGTSLTIQCQVDSQVTMMFWYRQQPGQSLTLIATANQGSEATYESGFVIDKFPISRPNLTFSTLTVSNMSPEDSSIYLCSAGQLLNEKLFFGSGTQLSVL.

This clone was seen a few times. The genes are TRBV29-1 and TRBJ1-1; 8 positions match TRBD1. Per the germline V gene, CDR1 is SQVTM and CDR2 is ANQGSEA. CDR3 size: 14 residues. V trimming: 4 bases; J trimming: 0 bases; junction bases outside the gene matches: 4. DNA of the CDR3: TGCAGCGTTGGGCAGGGGGCCTTGAACACTGAAGCTTTCTTT. Protein sequence: CSVGQGALNTEAFF.

The chain carries TRBV5-1 and TRBJ2-7; 10 positions agree with TRBD1. The CDR3 extends over 14 amino acids. The germline V gene has CDR1 SGHRS and CDR2 YFSETQ. After removal of 4 bases from V and 3 bases from J, the junction contained 4 bases not matched to a gene. CDR3 region: CASSPGTGVYEQYF. DNA for the CDR3: TGCGCCAGCAGCCCAGGGACAGGGGTCTACGAGCAGTACTTC.

The CDR3 sequence is CASSQGQFGGPLHF. CDR3 in DNA: TGTGCCAGCAGCCAGGGACAGTTCGGGGGGCCCCTCCACTTT. The V call is TRBV14, the J call TRBJ1-6, with 7 positions matching TRBD1. Losses at the gene ends were 3 bases for V and 13 bases for J; bases not matched to a gene: 9. The length of the CDR3 is 14 residues. Germline CDR1 reads SGHDN; CDR2 reads FVKESK.